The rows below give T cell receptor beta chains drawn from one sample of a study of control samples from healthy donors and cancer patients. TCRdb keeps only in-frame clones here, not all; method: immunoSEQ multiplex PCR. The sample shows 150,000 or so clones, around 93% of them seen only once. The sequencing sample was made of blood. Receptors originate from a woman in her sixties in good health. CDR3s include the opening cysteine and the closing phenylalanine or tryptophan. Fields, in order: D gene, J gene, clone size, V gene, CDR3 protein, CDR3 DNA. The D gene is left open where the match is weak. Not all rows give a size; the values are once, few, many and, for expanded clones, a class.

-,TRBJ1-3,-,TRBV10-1,CASSERQDQSGNTIYF,TGCGCCAGCAGTGAACGACAGGATCAATCTGGAAACACCATATATTTT
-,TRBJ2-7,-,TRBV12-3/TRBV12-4,CASTGRIYEQYF,TGTGCCAGCACCGGACGGATATACGAGCAGTACTTC
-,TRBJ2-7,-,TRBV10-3,CAISERQGYEQYF,TGTGCCATCAGTGAGCGGCAGGGCTACGAGCAGTACTTC
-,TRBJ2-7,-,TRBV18,CASSQGWGQYF,TGTGCCAGCTCCCAAGGCTGGGGGCAGTACTTC
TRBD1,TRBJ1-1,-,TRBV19,CASTRTGTMNTEAFF,TGTGCCAGTACCAGGACAGGGACCATGAACACTGAAGCTTTCTTT
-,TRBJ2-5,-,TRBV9,CASSDWGGPQETQYF,TGTGCCAGCAGCGATTGGGGGGGGCCCCAAGAGACCCAGTACTTC
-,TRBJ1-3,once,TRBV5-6,CASSLVDSNSGNTIYF,TGTGCCAGCAGCCTTGTGGACAGTAACTCTGGAAACACCATATATTTT
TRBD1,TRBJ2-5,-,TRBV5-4,CASSQQTGGAVTQYF,TGTGCCAGCAGCCAACAGACAGGGGGCGCCGTGACCCAGTACTTC
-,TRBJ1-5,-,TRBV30,CAWSPLGSSNQPQHF,TGTGCCTGGTCTCCCCTGGGGTCGAGTAATCAGCCCCAGCATTTT
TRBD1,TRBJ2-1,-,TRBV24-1,CATSYRGFEQFF,TGTGCCACCAGCTACAGGGGGTTTGAGCAGTTCTTC
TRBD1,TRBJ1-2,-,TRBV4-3,CASSQVGTEAYGYTF,TGCGCCAGCAGCCAAGTTGGGACAGAAGCCTATGGCTACACCTTC
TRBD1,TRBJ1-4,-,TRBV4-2,CASSQVGQTNEKLFF,TGTGCCAGCAGCCAAGTGGGACAGACTAATGAAAAACTGTTTTTT
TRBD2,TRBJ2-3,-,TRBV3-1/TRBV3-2,CASSVAGGRDTQYF,TGTGCCAGCAGCGTAGCGGGGGGGCGGGATACGCAGTATTTT
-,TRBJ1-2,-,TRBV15,CATSPQLTDSSDGYTF,TGTGCCACCAGTCCCCAACTTACCGACAGCAGTGACGGCTACACCTTC
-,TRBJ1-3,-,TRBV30,CALKLGREVGENTIYF,TGTGCCTTGAAACTCGGCCGGGAAGTAGGTGAAAACACCATATATTTT
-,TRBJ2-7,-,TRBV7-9,CASSQLRWGRSYEQYF,TGTGCCAGCAGCCAACTTCGGTGGGGGCGCTCCTACGAGCAGTACTTC
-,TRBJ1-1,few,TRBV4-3,CASSPGPFTEAFF,TGCGCCAGCAGCCCTGGGCCTTTCACTGAAGCTTTCTTT
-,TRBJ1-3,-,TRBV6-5,CASSSGLLRNTIYF,TGTGCCAGCAGTTCCGGACTTTTGCGGAACACCATATATTTT
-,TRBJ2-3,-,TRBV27,CASSLLQTDTQYF,TGTGCCAGCAGTTTATTACAGACAGATACGCAGTATTTT
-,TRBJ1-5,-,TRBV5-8,CASNKDTIGAQHF,TGTGCCAGCAACAAGGACACTATAGGGGCCCAGCATTTT
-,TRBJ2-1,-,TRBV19,CASRASGGDSYNEQFF,TGTGCCAGTAGAGCCTCAGGGGGGGATTCCTACAATGAGCAGTTCTTC
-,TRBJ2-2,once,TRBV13,CASSLTRQPNTGELFF,TGTGCCAGCAGCTTAACTCGACAGCCGAACACCGGGGAGCTGTTTTTT
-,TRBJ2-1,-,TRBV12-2,CASRLSLYFLDEQFF,TGTGCAAGTCGCTTATCTCTCTACTTCTTAGATGAGCAGTTCTTC
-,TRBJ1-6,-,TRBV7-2,CASSLEADSPLHF,TGTGCCAGCAGCTTAGAGGCTGATTCACCCCTCCACTTT
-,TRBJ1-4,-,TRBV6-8,CARTSAWTERPTTNEKLFF,TGTGCCAGGACGTCCGCGTGGACAGAACGACCCACAACTAATGAAAAACTGTTTTTT
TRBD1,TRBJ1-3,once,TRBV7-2,CASARQGSVLNTIYF,TGTGCCAGCGCACGACAGGGTTCGGTTCTAAACACCATATATTTT
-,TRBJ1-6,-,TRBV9,CASSVEGNNSPLHF,TGTGCCAGCAGCGTAGAGGGGAATAATTCACCCCTCCACTTT
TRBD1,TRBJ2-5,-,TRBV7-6,CASSPGQGARKETQYF,TGTGCCAGCAGCCCAGGACAGGGAGCTAGAAAAGAGACCCAGTACTTC
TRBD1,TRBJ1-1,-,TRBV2,CASSDGTAYAEAFF,TGTGCCAGCAGTGACGGGACAGCTTACGCTGAAGCTTTCTTT
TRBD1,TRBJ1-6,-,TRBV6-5,CASRRDSNSPLHF,TGTGCCAGCAGGAGGGACAGTAATTCACCCCTCCACTTT
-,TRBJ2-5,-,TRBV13,CASSNQGGGTETQYF,TGTGCCAGCAGCAATCAAGGAGGGGGGACGGAGACCCAGTACTTC
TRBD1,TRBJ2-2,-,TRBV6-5,CASSKKGQGAGELFF,TGTGCCAGCAGTAAAAAAGGACAGGGCGCCGGGGAGCTGTTTTTT
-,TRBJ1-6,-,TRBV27,CASTPSRVSYNSPLHF,TGTGCCAGCACCCCTTCCCGGGTCTCCTATAATTCACCCCTCCACTTT
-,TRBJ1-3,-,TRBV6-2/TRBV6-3,CASSYTRGGARGNTIYF,TGTGCCAGCAGTTACACAAGGGGGGGGGCTCGTGGAAACACCATATATTTT
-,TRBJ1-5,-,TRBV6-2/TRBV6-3,CASIPQRHSNQPQHF,TGTGCCAGCATCCCTCAACGTCATAGCAATCAGCCCCAGCATTTT
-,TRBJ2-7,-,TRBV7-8,CASTEGGEQYF,TGTGCCAGCACTGAGGGGGGCGAGCAGTACTTC
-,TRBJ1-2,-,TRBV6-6,CASSRVPNYGYTF,TGTGCCAGCAGCAGGGTTCCTAACTATGGCTACACCTTC
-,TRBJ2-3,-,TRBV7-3,CASSLDRDTQYF,TGTGCCAGCAGCTTAGATCGCGATACGCAGTATTTT
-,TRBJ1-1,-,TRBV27,CASKLFLNTEAFF,TGTGCCAGCAAACTATTCCTGAACACTGAAGCTTTCTTT
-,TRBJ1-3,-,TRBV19,CASSITGTGNTIYF,TGTGCCAGTAGTATCACCGGGACTGGAAACACCATATATTTT
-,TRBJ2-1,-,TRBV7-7,CASSPAPHTGKGGNEQFF,TGTGCTAGCAGCCCCGCGCCTCATACAGGGAAGGGGGGCAATGAGCAGTTCTTC
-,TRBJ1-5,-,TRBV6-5,CASSYSSRRDQPQHF,TGTGCCAGCAGTTACTCGTCCAGGCGTGATCAGCCCCAGCATTTT
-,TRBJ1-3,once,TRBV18,CASSLPGTVGNTIYF,TGTGCCAGCTCACTTCCCGGGACGGTAGGAAACACCATATATTTT
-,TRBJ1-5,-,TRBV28,CASRGMDGQYNQPQHF,TGTGCCAGCAGGGGAATGGATGGACAGTACAATCAGCCCCAGCATTTT
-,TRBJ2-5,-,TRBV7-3,CASSLVAGMGRETQYF,TGTGCCAGCAGCTTAGTGGCGGGAATGGGCAGGGAGACCCAGTACTTC